The sequence of this T cell receptor beta chain was determined in a study of identical twins. The trim removed 3 bases at V and 2 bases at J, leaving 4 bases unmatched. The CDR3 is 14 amino acids. Germline CDR1 LGHDT, CDR2 YNNKEL (reference sequence). TCRdb reanalysed the 5' RACE reads using MiXCR and keeps one entry per CDR3 protein. The sample comprises about 530,000 distinct CDR3 sequences, about a fifth of which are singletons, and approximately 0.48% rests with the top ten. Separately, the same data were catalogued under a study of yellow fever vaccine responses in identical twins.

The chain is built from TRBV3-1 and TRBJ2-7, with 7 bases identical to TRBD1. The sequence was obtained from a woman aged 18-29 years in good health. The specimen was CD4+ T cells sorted from blood. CDR3 bases: TGTGCCAGCAGCCACCGACAGGGAACCTACGAGCAGTACTTC. Encoded protein: CASSHRQGTYEQYF.